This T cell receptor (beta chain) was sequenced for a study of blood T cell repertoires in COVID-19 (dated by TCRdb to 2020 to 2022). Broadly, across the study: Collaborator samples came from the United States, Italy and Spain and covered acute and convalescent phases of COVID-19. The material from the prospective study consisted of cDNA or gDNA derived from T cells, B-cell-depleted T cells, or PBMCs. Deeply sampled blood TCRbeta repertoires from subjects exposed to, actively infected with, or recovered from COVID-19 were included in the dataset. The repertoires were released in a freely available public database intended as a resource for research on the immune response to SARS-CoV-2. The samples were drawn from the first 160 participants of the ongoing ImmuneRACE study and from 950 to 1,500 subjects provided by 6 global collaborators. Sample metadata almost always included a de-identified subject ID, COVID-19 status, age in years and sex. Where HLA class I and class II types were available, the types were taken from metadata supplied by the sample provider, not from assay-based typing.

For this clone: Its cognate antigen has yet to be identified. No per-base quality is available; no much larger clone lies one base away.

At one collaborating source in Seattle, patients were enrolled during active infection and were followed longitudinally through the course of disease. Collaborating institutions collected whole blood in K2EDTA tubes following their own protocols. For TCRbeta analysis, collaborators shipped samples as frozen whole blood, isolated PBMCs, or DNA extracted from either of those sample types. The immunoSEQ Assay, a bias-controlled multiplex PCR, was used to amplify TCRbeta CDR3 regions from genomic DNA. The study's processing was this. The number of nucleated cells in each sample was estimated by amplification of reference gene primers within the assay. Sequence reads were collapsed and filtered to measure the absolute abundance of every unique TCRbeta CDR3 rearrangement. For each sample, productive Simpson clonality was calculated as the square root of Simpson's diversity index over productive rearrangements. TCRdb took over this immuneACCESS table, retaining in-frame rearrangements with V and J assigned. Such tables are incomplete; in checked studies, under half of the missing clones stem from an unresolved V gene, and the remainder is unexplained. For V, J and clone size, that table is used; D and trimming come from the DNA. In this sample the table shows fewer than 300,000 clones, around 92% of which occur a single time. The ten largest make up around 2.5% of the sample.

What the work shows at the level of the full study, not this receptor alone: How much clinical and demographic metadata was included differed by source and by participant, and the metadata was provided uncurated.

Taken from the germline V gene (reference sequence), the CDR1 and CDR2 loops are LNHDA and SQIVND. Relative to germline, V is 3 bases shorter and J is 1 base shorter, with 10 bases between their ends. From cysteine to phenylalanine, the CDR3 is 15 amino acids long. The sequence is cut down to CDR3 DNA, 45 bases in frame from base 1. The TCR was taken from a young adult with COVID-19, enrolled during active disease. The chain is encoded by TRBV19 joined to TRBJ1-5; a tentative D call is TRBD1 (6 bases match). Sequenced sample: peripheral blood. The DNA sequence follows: TGTGCCAGTAGTATCGGACAGTCCAGCAATCAGCCCCAGCATTTT. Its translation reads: CASSIGQSSNQPQHF.